The 16 T cell receptor beta chains presented below share a single source sample, sequenced in a study of vaccination and CD4 T cells after COVID-19. Treatment given: roughly nine-day PBMC culture with coronavirus spike peptide pools or control peptides (ViraFEST assay). Cultured CD4+ T-cell DNA underwent Oncomine TCR Beta short-read sequencing. TCRdb analysed the PCR reads with MiXCR anew, one entry per CDR3 protein. The profile shows about 4,500 distinct CDR3 sequences, less than 60% of them singletons. Their cognate antigens are unknown. Sample: CD4+ T cells from blood, cultured in vitro. The receptors here all came from a human donor who had recovered from COVID-19.

The V call is TRBV5-1, the J call TRBJ2-7, with D uncertain. Per the germline V gene, CDR1 is SGHRS and CDR2 is YFSETQ. Trimming took 1 base from V and 7 from J, leaving 6 bases between them. The CDR3 consists of 11 residues. CDR3 sequence (DNA): TGCGCCAGCAGCTTGCTAGAGGAGCAGTACTTC. Protein product: CASSLLEEQYF.

V usage is TRBV12-3 or TRBV12-4 and J usage is TRBJ1-2; tentatively, D is TRBD1 (5 bases). The CDR3 consists of 15 residues. The V end lost 6 bases, the J end lost 5 bases, and 19 bases lay between the germline ends. The CDR3 nucleotides are TGTGCCAGCAGCCTAGACAGCTCGGGAGGATATGGCTACACCTTC. Its protein product is CASSLDSSGGYGYTF.

The V gene is TRBV7-9, the J gene TRBJ1-2; 7 nucleotides match TRBD1. Losses at the gene ends were 1 base for V and 3 bases for J; bases not matched to a gene: 5. The CDR3 is made up of 15 amino acids. Germline V lookup: CDR1 SEHNR, CDR2 FQNEAQ (reference sequence). CDR3 DNA: TGTGCCAGCAGCTTAGGTAGGGGGCAGGACTATGGCTACACCTTC. Protein sequence: CASSLGRGQDYGYTF.

The chain employs TRBV2 and TRBJ1-6; D is perhaps TRBD1 (5 bases). CDR3 length equals 21 residues. The ends were cut back, 7 bases at V and 2 bases at J, with 30 bases in the middle. CDR1 is SNHLY, CDR2 FYNNEI, per germline. CDR3 nucleotides: TGTGCCAGCACCCCCCCGAGGTCCATCCGGGAAGGGGCCGCCTATAATTCACCCCTCCACTTT. It translates to CASTPPRSIREGAAYNSPLHF.

The chain has TRBV5-1 and TRBJ2-2, with D possibly matching TRBD1 (6 bases). Germline V gives CDR1 SGHRS, CDR2 YFSETQ. Trimming took off 2 bases at V and 6 bases at J, with 14 bases between the two ends. This CDR3 comprises 15 residues. CDR3 protein: CASSFHRVGAGELFF. Written as DNA, the CDR3 is TGCGCCAGCAGCTTCCACAGGGTCGGGGCCGGGGAGCTGTTTTTT.

This clonotype was counted only a few times. This sequence joins TRBV20-1 and TRBJ2-2, with 8 positions matching TRBD2. The CDR3 runs 14 residues. The J segment lost 4 bases and the V segment lost 2 bases, leaving 3 bases of the junction unmatched. From germline, CDR1 is DFQATT and CDR2 SNEGSKA (reference sequence). Here the CDR3 DNA reads TGCAGTGCTAGACTCGCGGGGGGCACCGGGGAGCTGTTTTTT. This sequence encodes CSARLAGGTGELFF.

V and J are TRBV5-6 and TRBJ1-6; the match to TRBD1 covers 11 bases. J lost 9 bases, V lost 5 bases, and 7 bases had no gene match. The CDR3 is made up of 15 amino acids. CDR1 and CDR2 (germline): SGHDT, YYEEEE. CDR3 bases: TGTGCCAGCAGTAGGACAGGGGGCATTGGTTCACCCCTCCACTTT. Protein: CASSRTGGIGSPLHF.

By proportion, this clonotype is hyperexpanded. The chain uses TRBV15 and TRBJ1-2; D is unresolved. Trimming removed 1 base from V and 4 bases from J, with 10 bases in between. This CDR3 is built from 14 residues. In germline, CDR1 is LNHNV, CDR2 YYDKDF (reference sequence). The CDR3 DNA reads as TGTGCCACCAGCAGAGGGGAGGGAAGCTATGGCTACACCTTC. It is translated as CATSRGEGSYGYTF.

V gene TRBV28 combines with J gene TRBJ1-2; the D is unclear. Germline CDR1 reads MDHEN; CDR2 reads SYDVKM. V gave up 3 bases and J gave up 0 bases, with 5 bases separating them. The CDR3 contains 13 residues. The CDR3 DNA reads TGTGCCAGCAGTTTCCCCTCTAACTATGGCTACACCTTC. Its translation is CASSFPSNYGYTF.

This chain connects TRBV24-1 to TRBJ2-7, with D possibly TRBD1 on 5 matching bases. The length of the CDR3 is 13 residues. CDR1 and CDR2 from the germline V gene are KGHDR and SFDVKD. V was shortened by 4 bases and J by 9 bases, with 15 bases between the two germline ends. The CDR3 sequence is CATSDRGQLGQYF. The CDR3 DNA sequence: TGTGCCACCAGTGACCGCGGACAACTTGGGCAGTACTTC.

V usage is TRBV11-2 and J usage is TRBJ2-2, with 9 bases identical to TRBD1. The CDR3 is made up of 15 amino acids. The germline V gene encodes CDR1 SGHAT and CDR2 FQNNGV. J gave up 7 bases and V 3 bases, and 6 bases lay outside the gene matches. The CDR3 bases are TGTGCCAGCAGCTTCAACACAGGGGGCAACGGGGAGCTGTTTTTT. Protein: CASSFNTGGNGELFF.

The chain employs TRBV6-5 and TRBJ1-5; weak D call: TRBD1 (6 bases). The germline V gene encodes CDR1 MNHEY and CDR2 SVGAGI. The CDR3 totals 14 residues. V was shortened by 0 bases and J by 4 bases, with 7 bases between the two germline ends. CDR3 loop: CASSYSQGNQPQHF. The CDR3, as DNA: TGTGCCAGCAGTTACTCACAGGGAAATCAGCCCCAGCATTTT.

The V and J genes are TRBV6-1 and TRBJ2-7; D uncertain. The germline CDR1 and CDR2 sequences are MNHNS and SASEGT. Trimming pared 6 bases from V and 0 bases from J, leaving 12 bases between. The CDR3 sequence is 14 residues long. The CDR3: CASRPGRVSYEQYF. The CDR3 DNA sequence: TGTGCCAGCAGGCCCGGCCGAGTCTCCTACGAGCAGTACTTC.

The chain carries TRBV4-3 and TRBJ2-3; D not resolved. Deletions cut 1 base from V and 2 bases from J, with 7 bases between. The germline V gene has CDR1 LGHNA and CDR2 YSLEER. The CDR3 loop spans 14 amino acids. Here the CDR3 DNA reads TGCGCCAGCAGCCAAGCCCAGTCCACAGATACGCAGTATTTT. Its protein is CASSQAQSTDTQYF.

The CDR3 region is CASSQQGRSYEQYF. CDR3 bases: TGTGCCAGCAGTCAACAGGGTAGGTCCTACGAGCAGTACTTC. The chain uses TRBV27 and TRBJ2-7, with a weak D call TRBD1 (6 bases). Germline V gene sequence: CDR1 MNHEY, CDR2 SMNVEV (reference sequence). The length of the CDR3 is 14 residues. V lost 5 bases and J 1 base, leaving 12 bases between the germline ends.

This clonotype occurred a few times. This chain connects TRBV2 to TRBJ1-1, with D unclear. Trimming removed 2 bases from V and 4 bases from J, with 11 bases in between. Germline V gene lookup returns CDR1 SNHLY and CDR2 FYNNEI. The CDR3 runs 14 residues. In DNA form, the CDR3 reads TGTGCCAGCAGTGAATTGAGGACGGGCACTGAAGCTTTCTTT. This gives the protein CASSELRTGTEAFF.